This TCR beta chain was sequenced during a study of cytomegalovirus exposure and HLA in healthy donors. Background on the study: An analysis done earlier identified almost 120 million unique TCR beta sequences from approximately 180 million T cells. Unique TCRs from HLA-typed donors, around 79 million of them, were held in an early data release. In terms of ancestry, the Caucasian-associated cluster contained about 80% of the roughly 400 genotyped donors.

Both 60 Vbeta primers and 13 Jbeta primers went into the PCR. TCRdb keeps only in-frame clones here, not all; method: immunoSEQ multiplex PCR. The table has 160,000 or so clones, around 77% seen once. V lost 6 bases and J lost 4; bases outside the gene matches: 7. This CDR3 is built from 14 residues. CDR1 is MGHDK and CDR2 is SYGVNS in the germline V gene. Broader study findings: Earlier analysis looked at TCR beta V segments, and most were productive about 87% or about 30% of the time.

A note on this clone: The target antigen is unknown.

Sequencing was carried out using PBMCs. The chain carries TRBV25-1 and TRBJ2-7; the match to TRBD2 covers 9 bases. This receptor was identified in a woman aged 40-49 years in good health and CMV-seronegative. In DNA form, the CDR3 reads TGTGCCAGCAGCTTTAGCGGGAGTAGGTACGAGCAGTACTTC. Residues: CASSFSGSRYEQYF.